This T cell receptor (beta chain) derives from a study of OX40 agonist ivuxolimab in advanced cancers. Study as a whole: From 23 to 79 years was the age range, with a mean of roughly 64 years, and roughly 80% were male. Study-wide findings and caveats: Among the least clonally expanded were partial responders at 0.1-3.0 mg/kg. Low normalized clonal expansion also occurred in some nonresponding patients.

Libraries were prepared by immunoSEQ multiplex PCR; TCRdb keeps only in-frame clonotypes and omits some of them. Among approximately 60,000 clones listed, 70% to 90% were seen once. Per the germline V gene, CDR1 is SEHNR and CDR2 is FQNEAQ (reference sequence). The V and J ends lost 5 bases and 7 bases, in that order; junction bases with no gene match: 4. There are 13 residues in the CDR3. Remarks on this clone: Its antigen is currently unknown.

The specimen was CD4+ or CD8+ T cells sorted from blood, collected in a trial of the OX40 agonist ivuxolimab. This sequence originates from an adult with an advanced solid tumor such as melanoma, head and neck, liver or kidney cancer. The rearrangement joins TRBV7-9 to TRBJ1-2; 10 bases align to TRBD1. Here the CDR3 DNA reads TGTGCCAGCAGCGTCCGGGACAGGGGTGGCTACACCTTC. It encodes CASSVRDRGGYTF.